These 20 T cell receptor beta chains were all obtained from the same sample, sequenced in a study of T cell changes during pregnancy in multiple sclerosis. Profiled with immunoSEQ multiplex PCR; TCRdb holds only in-frame clones, not every one. The sample lists just under 80,000 clones; roughly 93% were seen once. This specimen consisted of peripheral blood, obtained in the first trimester of pregnancy. The receptors here all came from a female donor with multiple sclerosis, enrolled in a pregnancy study.

This chain joins TRBV28 and TRBJ1-2; a possible D gene is TRBD1 (6 bases). Trimming took 4 bases from V and 3 from J, leaving 6 bases between them. This CDR3 has 12 residues. Germline V gene sequence: CDR1 MDHEN, CDR2 SYDVKM. CDR3 bases: TGTGCCAGCAGTTCAGGGGACTATGGCTACACCTTC. Translated, it gives CASSSGDYGYTF.

The chain is built from TRBV15 and TRBJ1-5; 10 nucleotides agree with TRBD1. The J segment lost 5 bases and the V segment lost 3 bases, leaving 13 bases of the junction unmatched. Germline-derived CDR1 and CDR2 are LNHNV and YYDKDF (reference sequence). The CDR3 has 18 amino acids. CDR3 DNA sequence: TGTGCCACCAGCAGTTCCCGGACAGGGGGATTTCGTGATCAGCCCCAGCATTTT. Amino acids: CATSSSRTGGFRDQPQHF.

This clone has a handful of counts. Different DNA sequences within this sample yield the same CDR3. The rearrangement links TRBV19 to TRBJ1-2; D is unclear. The V end lost 7 bases, the J end lost 4 bases, and 7 bases lay between the germline ends. Germline V gives CDR1 LNHDA, CDR2 SQIVND (reference sequence). The CDR3 covers 11 residues. As DNA, the CDR3 is TGTGCCAGTATCGGTAGCTATGGCTACACCTTC. It is translated as CASIGSYGYTF.

The genes are TRBV5-1 and TRBJ2-5, with 8 positions matching TRBD2. This CDR3 has 15 residues. V shed 4 bases and J 5 bases; nucleotides not matched to a gene: 10. From germline, CDR1 is SGHRS and CDR2 YFSETQ. The CDR3 region has the DNA TGCGCCAGCAGCCGGCGGGGGGCGCGCGGGGAGACCCAGTACTTC. It translates to CASSRRGARGETQYF.

This clone appeared once. The chain combines TRBV5-1 with TRBJ2-1; TRBD2 matches 10 bases. The V and J ends lost 0 bases and 13 bases, in that order; junction bases with no gene match: 10. The CDR3 has 15 amino acids. Per the germline V gene, CDR1 is SGHRS and CDR2 is YFSETQ. CDR3: CASSLEPAGGGSQFF. DNA of the CDR3: TGCGCCAGCAGCTTGGAGCCAGCGGGAGGGGGGAGTCAGTTCTTC.

The gene calls are TRBV6-5 and TRBJ2-7; D may be TRBD1 (6 bases). The CDR3 sequence is 13 residues long. Germline CDR1 MNHEY, CDR2 SVGAGI. Trimming took off 4 bases at V and 3 bases at J, with 10 bases between the two ends. The CDR3 spells CASSSPQGYEQYF. The CDR3 bases are TGTGCCAGCAGTTCCCCACAGGGCTACGAGCAGTACTTC.

J is TRBJ1-1 and V is TRBV7-8; D not resolved. This CDR3 region has 13 residues. Trimming took 3 bases from V and 4 from J, leaving 9 bases between them. Germline assignment: CDR1 SGHVS and CDR2 FQNEAQ. The CDR3 DNA sequence: TGTGCCAGCAGCTTTAGACCAGGCACTGAAGCTTTCTTT. Protein sequence: CASSFRPGTEAFF. Full variable domain (remainder filled in from reference TRBV7-8 and TRBJ1-1): GAGVSQSPRYKVAKRGQDVALRCDPISGHVSLFWYQQALGQGPEFLTYFQNEAQLDKSGLPSDRFFAERPEGSVSTLKIQRTQQEDSAVYLCASSFRPGTEAFFGQGTRLTVV.

This chain joins TRBV6-4 and TRBJ1-2, with 12 bases aligning to TRBD1. J gave up 6 bases and V 10 bases, and 9 bases lay outside the gene matches. The germline CDR1 and CDR2 sequences are MRHNA and SNTAGT. The length of the CDR3 is 14 residues. The CDR3, as DNA: TGTGCCACCAGATCGGGACAGGGGGCCGATGGCTACACCTTC. Amino acids: CATRSGQGADGYTF.

J is TRBJ2-7 and V is TRBV6-5; 12 nucleotides line up with TRBD1. The CDR3 loop spans 16 amino acids. Looked up from germline, CDR1 is MNHEY and CDR2 is SVGAGI. Trimming removed 4 bases from V and 5 bases from J; junction bases left unmatched: 9. For the CDR3, the DNA is TGTGCCAGCAGTTCCCACGGGACAGGGGGCTTCGACGAGCAGTACTTC. Translated, it gives CASSSHGTGGFDEQYF.

Remarks on this clone: At one boundary the junction diverges from the germline segment, which might be a read error. The V gene is TRBV19, the J gene TRBJ1-1; D is possibly TRBD1 (5 bases). The length of the CDR3 is 13 residues. Per the germline V gene, CDR1 is LNHDA and CDR2 is SQIVND (reference sequence). Here the CDR3 reads CASSIHRQTESFF. As DNA, the CDR3 is TGTGCCAGTAGTATACATAGACAGACTGAATCTTTCTTT.

The rearrangement links TRBV7-9 to TRBJ1-4; 7 bases line up with TRBD1. CDR1 SEHNR and CDR2 FQNEAQ come from the germline V gene (reference sequence). Trimming removed 5 bases from V and 4 bases from J; junction bases left unmatched: 7. The CDR3 has 15 amino acids. This CDR3 reads CASSHGQAFNEKLFF. For the CDR3, the DNA is TGTGCCAGCAGCCACGGACAGGCTTTTAATGAAAAACTGTTTTTT.

The chain employs TRBV7-6 and TRBJ2-2; TRBD2 is a possible D gene (6 bases). The CDR3 runs to 19 residues. Germline V lookup: CDR1 SGHVS, CDR2 FNYEAQ. Trimming pared 2 bases from V and 2 bases from J, leaving 21 bases between. CDR3 coding DNA: TGTGCCAGCAGCTTACGCATCCCGGCTGTAGCGGACAACACCGGGGAGCTGTTTTTT. It specifies CASSLRIPAVADNTGELFF. The variable domain in full, with the rest retrieved from reference TRBV7-6 and TRBJ2-2, is GAGVSQSPRYKVTKRGQDVALRCDPISGHVSLYWYRQALGQGPEFLTYFNYEAQQDKSGLPNDRFSAERPEGSISTLTIQRTEQRDSAMYRCASSLRIPAVADNTGELFFGEGSRLTVL.

V usage is TRBV4-2 and J usage is TRBJ2-1, with D possibly TRBD1 on 6 matching bases. This CDR3 is 12 amino acids long. In germline, CDR1 is LGHNA, CDR2 YNFKEQ. V was trimmed by 4 bases and J by 8 bases, leaving 9 bases between them. The CDR3 region has the DNA TGTGCCAGCAGCCGGACAGTGGATGAGCAGTTCTTC. Its translation: CASSRTVDEQFF.

The chain has TRBV18 and TRBJ1-5, with D perhaps matching TRBD1 (5 bases). Looked up from germline, CDR1 is KGHSH and CDR2 is LQKENI. Trimming shortened V by 4 bases and J by 3 bases, and 10 bases separated the two germline ends. This CDR3 region has 14 residues. This CDR3 is CASSLTGVNQPQHF. The CDR3 coding sequence is TGTGCCAGCTCACTTACAGGAGTCAATCAGCCCCAGCATTTT.

The gene calls are TRBV19 and TRBJ2-1; D possibly corresponds to TRBD2 (6 bases). V lost 9 bases to trimming and J lost 8 bases, with 17 bases between them. Germline assignment: CDR1 LNHDA and CDR2 SQIVND (reference sequence). The CDR3 runs to 13 residues. CDR3 residues: CASKLEGGDEQFF. The DNA for the CDR3 is TGTGCCAGCAAGCTGGAGGGTGGGGATGAGCAGTTCTTC.

The chain has TRBV10-3 and TRBJ1-1, with TRBD1 as a possible D gene (6 bases). The CDR3 totals 13 residues. Germline V gives CDR1 ENHRY, CDR2 SYGVKD. V was clipped by 6 bases and J by 0 bases, with 8 bases between them. CDR3 DNA: TGTGCCATCAGGGACAGCATGAACACTGAAGCTTTCTTT. Protein sequence: CAIRDSMNTEAFF.

The chain links TRBV29-1 to TRBJ2-7; 13 bases map to TRBD2. This CDR3 is 18 amino acids long. CDR1 SQVTM and CDR2 ANQGSEA come from the germline V gene. The J segment lost 7 bases and the V segment lost 4 bases, leaving 19 bases of the junction unmatched. DNA of the CDR3: TGCAGCGTTGGTCCGACAGGGGTACTAGCGGGAGGGCTGGGGGAGCAGTACTTC. Protein sequence: CSVGPTGVLAGGLGEQYF.

This clone has a single count. At one end the junction does not follow the germline gene, possibly because of a read error. The chain recombines TRBV4-1 with TRBJ2-7, with a tentative D call TRBD1 (5 bases). Germline V gene sequence: CDR1 MGHRA, CDR2 YSYEKL. The CDR3 has 14 amino acids. The CDR3 sequence: CASSQVEPSHRRDF. Here the CDR3 DNA reads TGCGCCAGCAGCCAAGTGGAGCCCTCTCATCGCAGGGACTTC.

This chain connects TRBV7-6 to TRBJ2-1; TRBD1 is a possible D gene (6 bases). This CDR3 comprises 12 residues. Trimming pared 5 bases from V and 13 bases from J, leaving 15 bases between. Germline CDR1 reads SGHVS; CDR2 reads FNYEAQ. CDR3 region: CASSTYRASQFF. For the CDR3, the DNA is TGTGCCAGCAGCACATACAGGGCCTCTCAGTTCTTC. Full variable domain (rest looked up from reference TRBV7-6 and TRBJ2-1): GAGVSQSPRYKVTKRGQDVALRCDPISGHVSLYWYRQALGQGPEFLTYFNYEAQQDKSGLPNDRFSAERPEGSISTLTIQRTEQRDSAMYRCASSTYRASQFFGPGTRLTVL.

In DNA form, the CDR3 reads TGTGCCAGTAGTATAGATGTACAGAGAGATACGCAGTATTTT. It yields the protein CASSIDVQRDTQYF. The chain joins TRBV19 to TRBJ2-3; D not resolved. CDR3 length equals 14 residues. The V end lost 0 bases, the J end lost 5 bases, and 9 bases lay between the germline ends. Germline V gene lookup returns CDR1 LNHDA and CDR2 SQIVND (reference sequence).